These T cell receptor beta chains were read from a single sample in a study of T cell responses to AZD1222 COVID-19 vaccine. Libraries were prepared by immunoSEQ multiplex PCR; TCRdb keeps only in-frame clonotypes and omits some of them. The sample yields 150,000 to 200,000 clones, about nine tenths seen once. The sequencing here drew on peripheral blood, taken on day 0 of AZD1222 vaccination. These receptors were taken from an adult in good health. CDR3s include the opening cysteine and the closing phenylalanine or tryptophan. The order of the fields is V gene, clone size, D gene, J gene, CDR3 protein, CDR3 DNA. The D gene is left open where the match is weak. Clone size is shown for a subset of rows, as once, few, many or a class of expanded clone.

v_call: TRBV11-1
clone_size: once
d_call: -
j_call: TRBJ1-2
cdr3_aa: CASSRLGGGDGYTF
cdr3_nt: TGTGCCAGCAGCCGACTTGGGGGCGGGGATGGCTACACCTTC

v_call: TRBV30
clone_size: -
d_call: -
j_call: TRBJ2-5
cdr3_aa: CAWSGDGTHRETQYF
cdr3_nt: TGTGCCTGGAGTGGAGATGGGACCCACCGAGAGACCCAGTACTTC

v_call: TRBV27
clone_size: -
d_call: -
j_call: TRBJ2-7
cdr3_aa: CASSLHRDPYYEQYF
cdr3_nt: TGTGCCAGCAGTTTACACAGGGATCCCTACTACGAGCAGTACTTC

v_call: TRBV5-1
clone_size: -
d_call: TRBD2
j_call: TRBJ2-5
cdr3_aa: CASSSTSGSQETQYF
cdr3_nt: TGCGCCAGCAGCTCAACTAGCGGAAGCCAAGAGACCCAGTACTTC

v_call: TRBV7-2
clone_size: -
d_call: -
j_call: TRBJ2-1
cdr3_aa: CASGKGPEHEQFF
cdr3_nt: TGTGCCAGCGGAAAGGGTCCCGAGCACGAGCAGTTCTTC

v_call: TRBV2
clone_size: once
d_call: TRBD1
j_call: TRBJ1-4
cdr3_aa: CASSTWTGNEKLFF
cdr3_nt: TGTGCCAGCAGTACATGGACAGGGAACGAAAAACTGTTTTTT

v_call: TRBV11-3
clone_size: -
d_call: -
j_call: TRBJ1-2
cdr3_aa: CAKGLTNYGYTF
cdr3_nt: TGTGCTAAGGGCCTCACTAACTATGGCTACACCTTC

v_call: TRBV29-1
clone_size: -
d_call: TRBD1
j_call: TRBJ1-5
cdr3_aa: CSVRQGINQPQHF
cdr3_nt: TGCAGCGTTAGACAGGGGATTAATCAGCCCCAGCATTTT

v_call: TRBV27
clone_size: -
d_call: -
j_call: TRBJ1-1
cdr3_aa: CASSFGENTEAFF
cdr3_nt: TGTGCCAGCAGTTTTGGAGAGAACACTGAAGCTTTCTTT

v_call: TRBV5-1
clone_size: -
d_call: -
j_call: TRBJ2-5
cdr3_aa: CASSPSGGAATAQETQYF
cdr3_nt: TGCGCCAGCAGCCCCTCGGGTGGCGCGGCGACCGCCCAAGAGACCCAGTACTTC

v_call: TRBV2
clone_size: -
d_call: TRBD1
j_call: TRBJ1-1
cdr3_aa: CASSALGQGAEAFF
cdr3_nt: TGTGCCAGCAGTGCCTTGGGACAGGGGGCAGAAGCTTTCTTT

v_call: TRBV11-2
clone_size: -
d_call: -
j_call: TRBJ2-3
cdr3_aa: CASSSQSLGGTDTQYF
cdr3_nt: TGTGCCAGCAGCTCCCAATCTTTAGGGGGAACAGATACGCAGTATTTT

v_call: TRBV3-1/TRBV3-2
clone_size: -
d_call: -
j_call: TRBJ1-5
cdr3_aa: CASSQDPREVLPQHF
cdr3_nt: TGTGCCAGCAGCCAAGATCCCAGGGAAGTGTTGCCCCAGCATTTT

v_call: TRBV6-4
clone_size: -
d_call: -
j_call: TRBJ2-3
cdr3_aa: CASSDSGEPTDTQYF
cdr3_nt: TGTGCCAGCAGTGACTCGGGGGAGCCCACAGATACGCAGTATTTT

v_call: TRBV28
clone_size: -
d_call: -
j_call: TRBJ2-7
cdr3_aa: CASGRKGYEQYF
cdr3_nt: TGTGCCAGCGGGAGGAAGGGCTACGAGCAGTACTTC

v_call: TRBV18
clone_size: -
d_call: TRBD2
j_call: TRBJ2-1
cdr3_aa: CASSPPIAAGGAYNEQFF
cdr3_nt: TGTGCCAGCTCACCACCGATCGCAGCGGGGGGCGCATACAATGAGCAGTTCTTC

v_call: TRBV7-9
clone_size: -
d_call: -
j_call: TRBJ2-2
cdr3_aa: CASTPSGRPGELFF
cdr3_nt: TGTGCCAGCACCCCGTCGGGCCGCCCCGGGGAGCTGTTTTTT

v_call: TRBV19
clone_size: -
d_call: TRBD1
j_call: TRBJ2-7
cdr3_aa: CASSPRTGGTYEQYF
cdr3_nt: TGTGCCAGTAGTCCAAGGACAGGGGGCACCTACGAGCAGTACTTC

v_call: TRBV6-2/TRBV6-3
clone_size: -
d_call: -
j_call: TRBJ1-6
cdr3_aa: CASSYLGTLGSPLHF
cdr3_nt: TGTGCCAGCAGTTACTTGGGCACATTGGGCTCACCCCTCCACTTT

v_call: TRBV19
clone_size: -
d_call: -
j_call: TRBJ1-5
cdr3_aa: CASSIGIDVQTHHF
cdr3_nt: TGTGCCAGTAGTATAGGGATCGATGTACAGACCCACCATTTT

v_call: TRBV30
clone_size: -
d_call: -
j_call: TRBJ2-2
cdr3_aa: CAWSVPGELFF
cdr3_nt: TGTGCCTGGAGTGTCCCCGGGGAGCTGTTTTTT

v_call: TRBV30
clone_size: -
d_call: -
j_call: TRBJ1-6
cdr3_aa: CAWRWRTDNSPLHF
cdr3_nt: TGTGCCTGGAGATGGAGAACAGATAATTCACCCCTCCACTTT

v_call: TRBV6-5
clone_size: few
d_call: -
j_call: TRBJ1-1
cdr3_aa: CASSPTGDLNTEAFF
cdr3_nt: TGTGCCAGCAGCCCGACGGGGGACTTGAACACTGAAGCTTTCTTT

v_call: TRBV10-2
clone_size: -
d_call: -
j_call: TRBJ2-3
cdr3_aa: CASKRTTDTQYF
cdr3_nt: TGCGCCAGTAAGAGGACCACAGATACGCAGTATTTT

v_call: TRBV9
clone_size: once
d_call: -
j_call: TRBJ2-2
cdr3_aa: CASSPNTGELFF
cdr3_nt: TGTGCCAGCAGCCCGAACACCGGGGAGCTGTTTTTT

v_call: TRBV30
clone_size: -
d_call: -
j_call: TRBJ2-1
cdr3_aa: CAWSPVAFKDEQFF
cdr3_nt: TGTGCCTGGAGTCCTGTAGCGTTTAAGGATGAGCAGTTCTTC

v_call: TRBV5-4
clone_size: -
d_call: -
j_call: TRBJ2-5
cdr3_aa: CASSLAQQETQYF
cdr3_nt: TGTGCCAGCAGCTTGGCTCAGCAAGAGACCCAGTACTTC

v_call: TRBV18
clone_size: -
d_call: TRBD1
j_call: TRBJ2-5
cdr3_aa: CASSLGTEETQYF
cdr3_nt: TGTGCCAGCTCACTAGGGACAGAAGAGACCCAGTACTTC

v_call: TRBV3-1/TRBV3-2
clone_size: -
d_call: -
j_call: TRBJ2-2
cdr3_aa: CASKKGENPGELFF
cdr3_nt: TGTGCCAGCAAAAAAGGAGAGAATCCCGGGGAGCTGTTTTTT

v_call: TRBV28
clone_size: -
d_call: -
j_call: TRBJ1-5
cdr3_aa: CASSFEEQRNQPQHF
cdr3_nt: TGTGCCAGCAGTTTCGAAGAACAGAGGAATCAGCCCCAGCATTTT

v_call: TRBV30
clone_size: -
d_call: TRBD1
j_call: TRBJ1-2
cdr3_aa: CAWVRDRSGRGYTF
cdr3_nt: TGTGCCTGGGTACGGGACAGGTCGGGTAGGGGCTACACCTTC

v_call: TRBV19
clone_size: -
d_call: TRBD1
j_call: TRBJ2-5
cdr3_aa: CASSSGTDDQETQYF
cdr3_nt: TGTGCCAGTAGTTCGGGGACAGACGACCAAGAGACCCAGTACTTC

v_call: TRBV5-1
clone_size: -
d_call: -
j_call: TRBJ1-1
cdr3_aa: CASSLGREGRGTEAFF
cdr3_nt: TGCGCCAGCAGCTTGGGTCGGGAGGGCCGGGGGACTGAAGCTTTCTTT

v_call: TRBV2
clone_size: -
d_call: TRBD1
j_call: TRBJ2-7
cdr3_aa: CASSGERGPHEQYF
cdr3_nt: TGTGCCAGCAGTGGAGAGAGGGGGCCCCACGAGCAGTACTTC

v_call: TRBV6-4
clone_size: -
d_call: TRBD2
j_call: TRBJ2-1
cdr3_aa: CASSDSSGGATNEQFF
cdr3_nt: TGTGCCAGCAGTGACTCTAGCGGGGGGGCCACCAATGAGCAGTTCTTC

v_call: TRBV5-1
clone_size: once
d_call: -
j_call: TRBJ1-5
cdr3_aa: CASSLQPDSQPQHF
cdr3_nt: TGCGCCAGCAGCTTGCAACCAGACAGTCAGCCCCAGCATTTT

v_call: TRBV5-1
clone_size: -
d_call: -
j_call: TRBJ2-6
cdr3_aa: CASSVGAVTGANVLTF
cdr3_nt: TGCGCCAGCAGCGTAGGGGCGGTCACTGGGGCCAACGTCCTGACTTTC

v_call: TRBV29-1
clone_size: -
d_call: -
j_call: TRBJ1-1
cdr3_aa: CSARRSGATEAFF
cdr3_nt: TGCAGCGCCCGCAGGAGTGGGGCGACTGAAGCTTTCTTT

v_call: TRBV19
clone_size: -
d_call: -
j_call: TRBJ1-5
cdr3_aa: CASSIGGHRTRNQPQHF
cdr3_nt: TGTGCCAGTAGTATAGGGGGACACCGAACACGTAATCAGCCCCAGCATTTT

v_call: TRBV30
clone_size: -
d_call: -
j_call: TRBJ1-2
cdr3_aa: CAGGLITNYGYTF
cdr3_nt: TGTGCCGGGGGGTTGATTACTAACTATGGCTACACCTTC

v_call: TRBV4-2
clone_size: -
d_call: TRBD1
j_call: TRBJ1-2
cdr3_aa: CASSQGYGTEYGYTF
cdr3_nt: TGTGCCAGCAGCCAAGGTTACGGGACAGAATATGGCTACACCTTC

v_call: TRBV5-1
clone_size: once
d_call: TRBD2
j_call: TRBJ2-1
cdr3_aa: CATQPAGGRYNEQFF
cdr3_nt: TGCGCCACCCAACCGGCGGGGGGTCGCTACAATGAGCAGTTCTTC

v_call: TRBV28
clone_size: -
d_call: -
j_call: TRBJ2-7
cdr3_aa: CASSFGQDYEQYF
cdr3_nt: TGTGCCAGCAGTTTTGGCCAGGACTACGAGCAGTACTTC

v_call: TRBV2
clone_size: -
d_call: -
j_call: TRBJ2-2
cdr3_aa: CASSGVAGYTGELFF
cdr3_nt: TGTGCCAGCAGTGGGGTCGCAGGATACACCGGGGAGCTGTTTTTT

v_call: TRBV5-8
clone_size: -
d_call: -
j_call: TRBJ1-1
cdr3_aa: CASSLSHLNTEAFF
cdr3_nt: TGTGCCAGCAGCTTGTCACACCTGAACACTGAAGCTTTCTTT

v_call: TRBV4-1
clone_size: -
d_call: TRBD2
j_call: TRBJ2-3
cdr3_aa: CASSQKPGLAGDTQYF
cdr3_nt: TGCGCCAGCAGCCAAAAACCCGGGCTAGCGGGAGATACGCAGTATTTT

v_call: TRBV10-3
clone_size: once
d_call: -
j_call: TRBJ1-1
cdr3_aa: CAISEGGGYTEAFF
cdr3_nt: TGTGCCATCAGTGAGGGGGGGGGTTACACTGAAGCTTTCTTT

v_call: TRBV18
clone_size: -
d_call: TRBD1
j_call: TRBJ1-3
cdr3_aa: CASSPRTPQGTGNTIYF
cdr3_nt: TGTGCCAGCTCACCCCGAACGCCACAGGGGACTGGAAACACCATATATTTT

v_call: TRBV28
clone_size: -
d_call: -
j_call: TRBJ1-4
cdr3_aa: CASSLPTQMGKLFF
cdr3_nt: TGTGCCAGCAGTTTACCCACCCAGATGGGAAAACTGTTTTTT

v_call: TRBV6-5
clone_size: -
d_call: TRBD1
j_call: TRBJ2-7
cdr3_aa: CASSQQGAGEQYF
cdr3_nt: TGTGCCAGCAGTCAACAGGGGGCGGGGGAGCAGTACTTC

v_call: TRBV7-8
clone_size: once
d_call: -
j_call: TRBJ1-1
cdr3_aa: CASSNSEGPKGAFF
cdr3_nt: TGTGCCAGCAGCAACAGCGAGGGACCCAAAGGGGCTTTCTTT